This entry lists 10 T cell receptor beta chains sequenced from one sample in a study of T cell responses to AZD1222 COVID-19 vaccine. This table comes from immunoSEQ multiplex PCR, and its TCRdb copy is limited to in-frame clones, with some not included. This sample has tens of thousands of clones, with roughly 90% found just once. Here the sequenced sample was peripheral blood, taken 28 days after the second AZD1222 dose. The receptors were sampled from an adult who received the AZD1222 COVID-19 vaccine.

This chain uses TRBV15 with TRBJ1-6, with 7 bases matching TRBD1. J lost 5 bases, V lost 3 bases, and 4 bases had no gene match. There are 15 residues in the CDR3. Germline CDR1 LNHNV, CDR2 YYDKDF (reference sequence). CDR3 bases: TGTGCCACCAGCAGCCGGGACAGAAATAATTCACCCCTCCACTTT. Encoded protein: CATSSRDRNNSPLHF.

This rearrangement joins TRBV5-1 to TRBJ2-5, with D tentatively TRBD1 (6 bases). Trimming stripped 4 bases from V and 2 bases from J, with 15 bases between. The CDR3 sequence is 15 residues long. Germline V gene data show CDR1 as SGHRS and CDR2 as YFSETQ. In nucleotides, the CDR3 is TGCGCCAGCAGCGGGGGCGGGCGGCCTCAAGAGACCCAGTACTTC. This codes for CASSGGGRPQETQYF.

The V and J genes are TRBV10-3 and TRBJ2-7, with 13 bases that match TRBD2. Germline V gives CDR1 ENHRY, CDR2 SYGVKD. Trimming removed 5 bases from V and 2 bases from J; junction bases left unmatched: 9. CDR3 length: 17 residues. CDR3 residues: CAISPGLAGPHTYEQYF. The CDR3 nucleotides read TGTGCCATCAGTCCGGGACTAGCGGGACCACATACCTACGAGCAGTACTTC.

The chain couples TRBV4-2 to TRBJ1-2, with D perhaps matching TRBD1 (6 bases). The V and J ends lost 2 bases and 8 bases respectively, with 21 bases between them. The length of the CDR3 is 16 residues. CDR1 and CDR2 from the germline V gene are LGHNA and YNFKEQ. This CDR3 reads CASSQSGQNWRLGYTF. In nucleotides, the CDR3 is TGTGCCAGCAGCCAATCCGGACAGAACTGGCGGTTGGGCTACACCTTC.

This CDR3 is CASSWETDSGELFF. DNA for the CDR3: TGTGCCAGTAGTTGGGAGACTGATTCCGGGGAGCTGTTTTTT. J is TRBJ2-2 and V is TRBV19; D might be TRBD2 (5 bases). The CDR3 is made up of 14 amino acids. Germline V lookup: CDR1 LNHDA, CDR2 SQIVND (reference sequence). Trimming stripped 5 bases from V and 6 bases from J, with 13 bases between.

The chain combines TRBV19 with TRBJ2-7; 12 nucleotides agree with TRBD2. CDR1 and CDR2 from the germline V gene are LNHDA and SQIVND (reference sequence). After removal of 7 bases from V and 2 bases from J, the junction contained 15 bases not matched to a gene. There are 18 residues in the CDR3. The CDR3 loop reads CASIKGTSGYLPTYEQYF. The DNA of the CDR3 is TGTGCCAGTATCAAAGGGACTAGCGGGTACCTTCCTACCTACGAGCAGTACTTC.

The chain employs TRBV5-1 and TRBJ1-1; D not resolved. CDR3 length: 16 residues. Germline V lookup: CDR1 SGHRS, CDR2 YFSETQ. V gave up 3 bases and J gave up 0 bases, with 15 bases separating them. The CDR3 DNA follows: TGCGCCAGCAGCTCCTGGACTGGTACTTTGAACACTGAAGCTTTCTTT. This encodes CASSSWTGTLNTEAFF. Filled out from reference TRBV5-1 and TRBJ1-1, the complete variable domain reads KAGVTQTPRYLIKTRGQQVTLSCSPISGHRSVSWYQQTPGQGLQFLFEYFSETQRNKGNFPGRFSGRQFSNSRSEMNVSTLELGDSALYLCASSSWTGTLNTEAFFGQGTRLTVV.

The chain has TRBV10-1 and TRBJ2-1; D gene ambiguous. Between the trimmed V and J ends, which lost 8 bases and 5 bases, there was a span of 13 bases. Germline CDR1 WNHNN, CDR2 SYGVQD (reference sequence). There are 13 residues in the CDR3. CDR3 DNA sequence: TGCGCCAGCTCGGACCCCTCGGACAATGAGCAGTTCTTC. Amino acid sequence: CASSDPSDNEQFF.

The V and J genes are TRBV11-2 and TRBJ1-4; D is ambiguous. The CDR3 has 15 amino acids. V lost 1 base and J 3 bases, leaving 9 bases between the germline ends. Germline-derived CDR1 and CDR2 are SGHAT and FQNNGV. The CDR3 loop is CASSLAGRANEKLFF. The CDR3 DNA reads TGTGCCAGCAGCTTAGCAGGTCGTGCTAATGAAAAACTGTTTTTT.

This clone was recorded only once. The chain combines TRBV11-2 with TRBJ2-5; D unresolved. Per germline, CDR1 SGHAT and CDR2 FQNNGV. V was pared by 1 base and J by 4 bases, with 1 base between. The CDR3 runs to 11 residues. The CDR3 sequence: CASSLAETQYF. Written as DNA, the CDR3 is TGTGCCAGCAGCTTAGCAGAGACCCAGTACTTC.